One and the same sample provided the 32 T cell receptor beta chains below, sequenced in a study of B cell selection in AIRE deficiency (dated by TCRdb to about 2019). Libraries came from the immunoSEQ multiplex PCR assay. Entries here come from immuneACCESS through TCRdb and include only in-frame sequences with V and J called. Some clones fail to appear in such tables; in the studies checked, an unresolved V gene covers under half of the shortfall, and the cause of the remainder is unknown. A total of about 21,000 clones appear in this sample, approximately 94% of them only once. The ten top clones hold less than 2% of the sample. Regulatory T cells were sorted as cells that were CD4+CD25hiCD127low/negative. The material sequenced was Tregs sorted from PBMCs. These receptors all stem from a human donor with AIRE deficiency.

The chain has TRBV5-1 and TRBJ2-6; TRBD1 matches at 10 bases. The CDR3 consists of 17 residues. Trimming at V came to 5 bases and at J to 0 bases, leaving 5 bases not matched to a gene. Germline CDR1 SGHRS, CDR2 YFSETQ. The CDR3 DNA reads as TGCGCCAGCAGTCGGTGGACAGGGGGCTCTGGGGCCAACGTCCTGACTTTC. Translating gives CASSRWTGGSGANVLTF. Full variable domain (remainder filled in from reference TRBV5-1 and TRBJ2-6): KAGVTQTPRYLIKTRGQQVTLSCSPISGHRSVSWYQQTPGQGLQFLFEYFSETQRNKGNFPGRFSGRQFSNSRSEMNVSTLELGDSALYLCASSRWTGGSGANVLTFGAGSRLTVL.

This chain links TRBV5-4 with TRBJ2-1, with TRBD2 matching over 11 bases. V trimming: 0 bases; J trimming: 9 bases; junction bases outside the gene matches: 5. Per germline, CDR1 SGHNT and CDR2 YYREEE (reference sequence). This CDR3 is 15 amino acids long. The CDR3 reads CASSLVLAGVGEQFF. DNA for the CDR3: TGTGCCAGCAGCTTGGTACTAGCGGGAGTGGGTGAGCAGTTCTTC.

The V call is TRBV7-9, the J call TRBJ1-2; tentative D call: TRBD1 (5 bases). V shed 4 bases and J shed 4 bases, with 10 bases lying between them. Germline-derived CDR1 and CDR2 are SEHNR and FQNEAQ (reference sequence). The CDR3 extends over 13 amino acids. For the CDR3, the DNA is TGTGCCAGCAGCTCTACAGGTTTCTATGGCTACACCTTC. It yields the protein CASSSTGFYGYTF.

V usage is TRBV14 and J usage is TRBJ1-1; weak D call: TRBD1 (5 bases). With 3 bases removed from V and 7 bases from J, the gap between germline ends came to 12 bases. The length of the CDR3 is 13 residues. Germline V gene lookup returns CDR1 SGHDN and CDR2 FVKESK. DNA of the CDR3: TGTGCCAGCAGCCAGCAGGGTCTTCTTGAAGCTTTCTTT. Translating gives CASSQQGLLEAFF.

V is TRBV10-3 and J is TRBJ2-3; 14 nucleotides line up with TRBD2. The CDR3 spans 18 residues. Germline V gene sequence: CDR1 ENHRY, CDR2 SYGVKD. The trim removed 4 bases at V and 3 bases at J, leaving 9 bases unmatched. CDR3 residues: CAISGPGTSGRLTDTQYF. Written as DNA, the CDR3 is TGTGCCATCAGTGGGCCCGGGACTAGCGGGAGATTGACAGATACGCAGTATTTT.

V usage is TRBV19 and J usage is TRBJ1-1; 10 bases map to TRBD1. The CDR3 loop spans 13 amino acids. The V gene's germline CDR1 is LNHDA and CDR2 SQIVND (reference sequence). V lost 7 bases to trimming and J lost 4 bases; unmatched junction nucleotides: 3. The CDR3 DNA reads TGTGCCAGTATACGGACAGGGGGCACTGAAGCTTTCTTT. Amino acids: CASIRTGGTEAFF.

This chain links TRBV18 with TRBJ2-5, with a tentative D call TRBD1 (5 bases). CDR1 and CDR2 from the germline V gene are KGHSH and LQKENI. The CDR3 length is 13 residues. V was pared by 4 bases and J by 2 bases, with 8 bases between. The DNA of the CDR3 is TGTGCCAGCTCACGCGGACAACAAGAGACCCAGTACTTC. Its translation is CASSRGQQETQYF.

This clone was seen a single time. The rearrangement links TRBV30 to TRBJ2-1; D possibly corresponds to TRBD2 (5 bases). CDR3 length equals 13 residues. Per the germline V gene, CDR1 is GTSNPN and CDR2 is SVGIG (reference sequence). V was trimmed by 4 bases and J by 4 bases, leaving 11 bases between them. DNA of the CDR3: TGTGCCTGGAACTGGCAGCGGTACAATGAGCAGTTCTTC. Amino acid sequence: CAWNWQRYNEQFF. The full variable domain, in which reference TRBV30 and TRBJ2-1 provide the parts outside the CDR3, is SQTIHQWPATLVQPVGSPLSLECTVEGTSNPNLYWYRQAAGRGLQLLFYSVGIGQISSEVPQNLSASRPQDRQFILSSKKLLLSDSGFYLCAWNWQRYNEQFFGPGTRLTVL.

CDR3 loop: CASSLVGGEETQYF. CDR3 in DNA: TGTGCCAGCAGCTTAGTAGGAGGGGAAGAGACCCAGTACTTC. V gene TRBV11-2 combines with J gene TRBJ2-5, with D tentatively TRBD2 (6 bases). Germline CDR1 and CDR2: SGHAT and FQNNGV. The CDR3 loop spans 14 amino acids. Between the trimmed V and J ends, which lost 1 base and 3 bases, there was a span of 9 bases.

This CDR3 is CAISDPSTAGTGGGYTF. The CDR3 DNA reads TGTGCCATCAGTGACCCCTCGACCGCCGGGACGGGAGGAGGCTACACCTTC. The V and J genes are TRBV10-3 and TRBJ1-2; D possibly corresponds to TRBD1 (5 bases). Germline V gene data show CDR1 as ENHRY and CDR2 as SYGVKD. V lost 3 bases to trimming and J lost 8 bases, with 25 bases between them. This CDR3 has 17 amino acids.

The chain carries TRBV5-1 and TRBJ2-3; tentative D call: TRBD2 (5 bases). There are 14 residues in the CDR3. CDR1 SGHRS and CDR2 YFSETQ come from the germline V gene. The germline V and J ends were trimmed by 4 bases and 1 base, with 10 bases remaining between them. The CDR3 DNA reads TGCGCCAGCAGCCCGACCGGGGGCACAGATACGCAGTATTTT. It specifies CASSPTGGTDTQYF.

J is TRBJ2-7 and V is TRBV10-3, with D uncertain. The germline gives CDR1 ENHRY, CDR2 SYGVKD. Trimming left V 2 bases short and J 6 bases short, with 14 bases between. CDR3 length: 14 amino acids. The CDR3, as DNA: TGTGCCATCAGTGAGGACTGGTTACTCCGCGAGCAGTACTTC. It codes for CAISEDWLLREQYF.

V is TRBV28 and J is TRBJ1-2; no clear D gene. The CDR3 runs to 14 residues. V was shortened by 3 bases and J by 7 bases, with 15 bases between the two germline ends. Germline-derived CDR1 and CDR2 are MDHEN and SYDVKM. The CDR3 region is CASSLPFPEGGYTF. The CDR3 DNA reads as TGTGCCAGCAGTTTGCCCTTCCCCGAGGGTGGCTACACCTTC.

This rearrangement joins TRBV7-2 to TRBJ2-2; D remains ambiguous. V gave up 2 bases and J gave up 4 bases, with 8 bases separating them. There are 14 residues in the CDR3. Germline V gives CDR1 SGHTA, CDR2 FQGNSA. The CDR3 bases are TGTGCCAGCAGCTTACACCGACTCACCGGGGAGCTGTTTTTT. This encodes CASSLHRLTGELFF.

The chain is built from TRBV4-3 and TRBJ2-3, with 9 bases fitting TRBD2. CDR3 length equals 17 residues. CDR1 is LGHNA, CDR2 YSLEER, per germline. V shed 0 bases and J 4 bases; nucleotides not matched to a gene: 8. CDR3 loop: CASSQDLASGNSDTQYF. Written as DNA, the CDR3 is TGCGCCAGCAGCCAAGATCTAGCTAGCGGGAACTCAGATACGCAGTATTTT.

CDR3 region: CASGLEASPYNEQFF. The CDR3, as DNA: TGTGCCAGCGGTCTCGAGGCTAGCCCCTACAATGAGCAGTTCTTC. The gene calls are TRBV2 and TRBJ2-1; possibly TRBD2 for D (5 bases). Germline assignment: CDR1 SNHLY and CDR2 FYNNEI. V lost 8 bases, J lost 2 bases, and 16 bases lay in between. The CDR3 consists of 15 residues.

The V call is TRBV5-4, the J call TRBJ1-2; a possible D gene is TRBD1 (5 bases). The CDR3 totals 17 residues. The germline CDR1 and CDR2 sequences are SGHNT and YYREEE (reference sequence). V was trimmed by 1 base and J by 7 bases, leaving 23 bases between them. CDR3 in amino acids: CASSLMLGTVQYRGYTF. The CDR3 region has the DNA TGTGCCAGCAGCTTGATGCTGGGGACTGTACAATATCGTGGCTACACCTTC.

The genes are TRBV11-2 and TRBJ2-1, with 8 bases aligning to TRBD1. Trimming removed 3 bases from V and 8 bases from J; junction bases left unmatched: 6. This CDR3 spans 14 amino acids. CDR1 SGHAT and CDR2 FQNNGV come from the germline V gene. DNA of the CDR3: TGTGCCAGCAGCTTTCTCAGGGGGCAGGATGAGCAGTTCTTC. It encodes CASSFLRGQDEQFF.

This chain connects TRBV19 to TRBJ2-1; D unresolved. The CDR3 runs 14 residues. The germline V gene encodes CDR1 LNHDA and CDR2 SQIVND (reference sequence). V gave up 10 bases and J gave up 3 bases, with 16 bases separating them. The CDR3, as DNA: TGTGCCACCCGGGCCGCCGGATACTACAATGAGCAGTTCTTC. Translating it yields CATRAAGYYNEQFF.

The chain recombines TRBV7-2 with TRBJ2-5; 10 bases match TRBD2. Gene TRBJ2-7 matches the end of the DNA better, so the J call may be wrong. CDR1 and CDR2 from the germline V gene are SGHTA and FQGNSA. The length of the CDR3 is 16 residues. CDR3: CASSLSSGSWVYEQYF. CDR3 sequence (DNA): TGTGCCAGCAGCTTATCTAGCGGGAGCTGGGTCTACGAGCAGTACTTC.

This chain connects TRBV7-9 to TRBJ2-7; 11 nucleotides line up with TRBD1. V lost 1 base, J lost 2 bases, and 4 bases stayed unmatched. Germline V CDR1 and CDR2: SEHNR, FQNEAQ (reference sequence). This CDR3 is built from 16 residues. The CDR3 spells CASSLGPGQGAYEQYF. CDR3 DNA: TGTGCCAGCAGCTTAGGACCGGGACAGGGGGCCTACGAGCAGTACTTC.

CDR3 amino acids: CASSSKEQGTGELFF. CDR3 nucleotides: TGTGCCAGCAGCTCCAAGGAACAGGGAACCGGGGAGCTGTTTTTT. V is TRBV7-8 and J is TRBJ2-2; D possibly corresponds to TRBD1 (6 bases). V was trimmed by 4 bases and J by 5 bases, leaving 14 bases between them. Germline CDR1 SGHVS, CDR2 FQNEAQ. The CDR3 runs to 15 residues.

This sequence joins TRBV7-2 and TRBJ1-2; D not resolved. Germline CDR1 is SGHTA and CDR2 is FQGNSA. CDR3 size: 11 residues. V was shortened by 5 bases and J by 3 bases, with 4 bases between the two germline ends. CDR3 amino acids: CASSVYYGYTF. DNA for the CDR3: TGTGCCAGCAGCGTCTACTATGGCTACACCTTC.

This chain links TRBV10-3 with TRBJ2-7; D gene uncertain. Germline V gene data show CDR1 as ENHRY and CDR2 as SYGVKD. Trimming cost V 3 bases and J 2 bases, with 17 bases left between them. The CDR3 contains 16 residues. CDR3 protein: CAISDLVLGRAYEQYF. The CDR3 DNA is TGTGCCATCAGTGATCTCGTCCTGGGCCGCGCCTACGAGCAGTACTTC.

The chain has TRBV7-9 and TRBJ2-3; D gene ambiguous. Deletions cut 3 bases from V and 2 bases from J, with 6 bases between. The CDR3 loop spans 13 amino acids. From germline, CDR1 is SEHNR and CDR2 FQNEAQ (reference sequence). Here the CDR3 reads CASSLLLTDTQYF. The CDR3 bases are TGTGCCAGCAGCTTGCTCCTCACAGATACGCAGTATTTT.

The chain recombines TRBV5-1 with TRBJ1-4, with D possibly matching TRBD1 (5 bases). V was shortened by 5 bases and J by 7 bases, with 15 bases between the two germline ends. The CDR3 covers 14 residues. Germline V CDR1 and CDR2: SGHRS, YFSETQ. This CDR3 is CASSLADTGEKLFF. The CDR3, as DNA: TGCGCCAGCAGTCTCGCGGACACGGGTGAAAAACTGTTTTTT.

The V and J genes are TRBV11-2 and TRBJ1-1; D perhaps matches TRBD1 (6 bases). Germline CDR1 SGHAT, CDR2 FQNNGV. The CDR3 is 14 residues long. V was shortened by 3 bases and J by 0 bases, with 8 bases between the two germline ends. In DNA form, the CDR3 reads TGTGCCAGCAGCTTGGACAGACTGAACACTGAAGCTTTCTTT. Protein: CASSLDRLNTEAFF.

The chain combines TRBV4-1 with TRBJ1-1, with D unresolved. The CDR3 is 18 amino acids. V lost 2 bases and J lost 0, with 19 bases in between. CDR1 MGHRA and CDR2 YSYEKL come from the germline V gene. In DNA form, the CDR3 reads TGCGCCAGCAGCCAACCCCCTGGACGGAACCGAATGAACACTGAAGCTTTCTTT. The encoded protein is CASSQPPGRNRMNTEAFF.

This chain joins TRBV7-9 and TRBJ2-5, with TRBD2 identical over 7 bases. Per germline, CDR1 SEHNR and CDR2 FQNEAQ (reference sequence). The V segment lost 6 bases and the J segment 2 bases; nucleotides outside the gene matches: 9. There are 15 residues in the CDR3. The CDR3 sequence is CASRPAGRGQETQYF. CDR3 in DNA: TGTGCCAGCAGACCAGCGGGGAGGGGTCAAGAGACCCAGTACTTC.

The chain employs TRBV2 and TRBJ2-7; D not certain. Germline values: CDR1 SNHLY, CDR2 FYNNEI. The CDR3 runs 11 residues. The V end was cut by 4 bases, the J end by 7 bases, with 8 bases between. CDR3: CASSVVVEQYF. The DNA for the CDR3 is TGTGCCAGCAGTGTAGTGGTTGAGCAGTACTTC.

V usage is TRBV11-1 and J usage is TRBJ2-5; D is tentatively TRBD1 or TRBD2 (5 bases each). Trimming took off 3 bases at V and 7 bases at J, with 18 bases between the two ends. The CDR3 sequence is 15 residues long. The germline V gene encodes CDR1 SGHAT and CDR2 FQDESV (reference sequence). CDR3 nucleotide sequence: TGTGCCAGCAGCTTTTCCGGGACGGCGCTTGGGACCCAGTACTTC. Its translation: CASSFSGTALGTQYF.

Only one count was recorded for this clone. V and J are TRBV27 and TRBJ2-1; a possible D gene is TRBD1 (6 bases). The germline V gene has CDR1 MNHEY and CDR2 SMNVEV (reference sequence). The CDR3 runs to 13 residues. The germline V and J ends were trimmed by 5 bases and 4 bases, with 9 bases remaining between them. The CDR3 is CASSGTLYNEQFF. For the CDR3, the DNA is TGTGCCAGCAGTGGGACACTATACAATGAGCAGTTCTTC.